The 12 T cell receptor beta chains given below trace back to one sample, sequenced in a study of T cell repertoires in cytomegalovirus infection. TCRdb re-called the reads with MiXCR, one entry per CDR3 protein. Altogether more than 150,000 distinct CDR3 sequences are present, approximately 17% being singletons, with the ten largest covering roughly a sixth. The sequencing input was CD8+ T cells from PBMCs. These receptors were obtained from a human donor in good health (CMV status not recorded). Some clones in this sample may be carry-over from other donors' samples.

This clonotype was observed at least ten times. CDR3 nucleotide sequence: TGTGCCAGCAGTGGGGACAGGGGGCAACGAAAACTGTTTTTT. It yields the protein CASSGDRGQRKLFF. The gene calls are TRBV7-2 and TRBJ1-4; 12 bases are shared with TRBD1. There are 14 residues in the CDR3. V lost 6 bases to trimming and J lost 10 bases; unmatched junction nucleotides: 6. The germline V gene has CDR1 SGHTA and CDR2 FQGNSA.

This clonotype was recorded at least ten times. The chain has TRBV7-2 and TRBJ1-5, with D unresolved. The V end lost 7 bases, the J end lost 2 bases, and 6 bases lay between the germline ends. The CDR3 is 12 amino acids. Germline CDR1 SGHTA, CDR2 FQGNSA. CDR3 in DNA: TGTGCCAGCAACCAAGGCAATCAGCCCCAGCATTTT. Amino acid sequence: CASNQGNQPQHF. Full variable domain (remainder filled in from reference TRBV7-2 and TRBJ1-5): GAGVSQSPSNKVTEKGKDVELRCDPISGHTALYWYRQSLGQGLEFLIYFQGNSAPDKSGLPSDRFSAERTGGSVSTLTIQRTQQEDSAVYLCASNQGNQPQHFGDGTRLSIL.

V and J are TRBV7-9 and TRBJ1-1, with D possibly being TRBD1 (6 bases). Germline CDR1 and CDR2: SEHNR and FQNEAQ (reference sequence). V shed 5 bases and J shed 8 bases, with 15 bases lying between them. This CDR3 region has 13 residues. CDR3 coding DNA: TGTGCCAGCAGCCTGCCAGGGGCCCCAGAAGCTTTCTTT. This codes for CASSLPGAPEAFF.

V gene TRBV28 combines with J gene TRBJ1-5; D remains ambiguous. V was shortened by 2 bases and J by 0 bases, with 2 bases between the two germline ends. CDR1 MDHEN and CDR2 SYDVKM come from the germline V gene. The CDR3 runs to 13 residues. CDR3 nucleotide sequence: TGTGCCAGCAGTTTACATAGCAATCAGCCCCAGCATTTT. Residues: CASSLHSNQPQHF.

This clonotype was seen more than once but under ten times. This rearrangement joins TRBV7-2 to TRBJ2-1, with TRBD1 identical over 9 bases. Germline V gene sequence: CDR1 SGHTA, CDR2 FQGNSA. J lost 10 bases, V lost 2 bases, and 9 bases had no gene match. The CDR3 is 15 residues long. The CDR3 spells CASSLTFGTGPEQFF. In DNA form, the CDR3 reads TGTGCCAGCAGCTTAACCTTCGGGACAGGGCCCGAGCAGTTCTTC. Using reference TRBV7-2 and TRBJ2-1 for the parts outside the CDR3, the full variable domain is GAGVSQSPSNKVTEKGKDVELRCDPISGHTALYWYRQSLGQGLEFLIYFQGNSAPDKSGLPSDRFSAERTGGSVSTLTIQRTQQEDSAVYLCASSLTFGTGPEQFFGPGTRLTVL.

The chain combines TRBV2 with TRBJ2-7, with 9 nucleotides matching TRBD1. The CDR3 totals 13 residues. Losses at the gene ends were 7 bases for V and 3 bases for J; bases not matched to a gene: 4. Germline CDR1 reads SNHLY; CDR2 reads FYNNEI. CDR3 bases: TGTGCCAGCATTGACAGGGGGGGCTACGAGCAGTACTTC. As protein: CASIDRGGYEQYF. The full variable domain, completed using reference TRBV2 and TRBJ2-7, is EPEVTQTPSHQVTQMGQEVILRCVPISNHLYFYWYRQILGQKVEFLVSFYNNEISEKSEIFDDQFSVERPDGSNFTLKIRSTKLEDSAMYFCASIDRGGYEQYFGPGTRLTVT.

In its sample, this clonotype was seen a few times. The gene calls are TRBV2 and TRBJ1-1; D gene unclear. Trimming removed 10 bases from V and 1 base from J, with 13 bases in between. The CDR3 is 13 amino acids. CDR1 is SNHLY, CDR2 FYNNEI, per germline. The CDR3 DNA reads as TGTGCCACCGAAGGACCGTGGAACACTGAAGCTTTCTTT. This gives the protein CATEGPWNTEAFF. Full variable domain (remainder filled in from reference TRBV2 and TRBJ1-1): EPEVTQTPSHQVTQMGQEVILRCVPISNHLYFYWYRQILGQKVEFLVSFYNNEISEKSEIFDDQFSVERPDGSNFTLKIRSTKLEDSAMYFCATEGPWNTEAFFGQGTRLTVV.

The chain employs TRBV7-9 and TRBJ1-5; 12 bases match TRBD1. The J segment lost 2 bases and the V segment lost 2 bases, leaving 4 bases of the junction unmatched. Germline V CDR1 and CDR2: SEHNR, FQNEAQ (reference sequence). This CDR3 has 17 amino acids. This chain's CDR3 is CASSLLGQGAGNQPQHF. In DNA, the CDR3 is TGTGCCAGCAGCTTACTGGGACAGGGGGCTGGCAATCAGCCCCAGCATTTT.

The CDR3 reads CASSLSSSSYNEQFF. In DNA, the CDR3 is TGTGCCAGCAGCTTAAGCTCTAGCTCCTACAATGAGCAGTTCTTC. V gene TRBV11-2 combines with J gene TRBJ2-1; D gene uncertain. The V end was cut by 2 bases, the J end by 0 bases, with 8 bases between. This CDR3 is 15 amino acids long. Germline values: CDR1 SGHAT, CDR2 FQNNGV.

This clonotype occurred a few times. CDR3 coding DNA: TGTGCCAGCGCTCCATCCAAGAGGAAAGATACGCAGTATTTT. Amino acids: CASAPSKRKDTQYF. The chain is built from TRBV7-8 and TRBJ2-3; D call uncertain. The germline V and J ends were trimmed by 8 bases and 5 bases, with 17 bases remaining between them. The CDR3 is 14 residues long. The germline CDR1 and CDR2 sequences are SGHVS and FQNEAQ.

The rearrangement uses TRBV19 and TRBJ1-5, with no clear D. The germline V and J ends were trimmed by 2 bases and 5 bases, with 13 bases remaining between them. The germline gives CDR1 LNHDA, CDR2 SQIVND (reference sequence). The length of the CDR3 is 15 residues. The CDR3 loop reads CASSITARRDQPQHF. CDR3 in DNA: TGTGCCAGTAGTATAACAGCGCGTAGGGATCAGCCCCAGCATTTT.

J is TRBJ1-5 and V is TRBV7-2; D is undetermined. The germline V and J ends were trimmed by 6 bases and 3 bases, with 18 bases remaining between them. The germline gives CDR1 SGHTA, CDR2 FQGNSA. The CDR3 length is 16 residues. The chain's CDR3 is CASSPVMLWDNQPQHF. The CDR3, as DNA: TGTGCCAGCAGTCCCGTTATGCTTTGGGACAATCAGCCCCAGCATTTT.